The rows below give T cell receptor beta chains drawn from one sample of a study of chemoradiotherapy in HPV16-positive cancers. Generated by immunoSEQ multiplex PCR, the TCRdb table keeps only in-frame clones and is missing some. The table shows about 39,000 clones, with 76% occurring only once. The sample in question was blood, obtained from a patient who underwent chemoradiotherapy. Receptors were obtained from a human donor with HPV-associated anogenital cancer. Each CDR3 is given with its conserved first and last residue. The D gene is left open where the match is weak. Clone sizes are given selectively: once, few, many, or a class where the clone is expanded.

D gene,clone size,J gene,V gene,CDR3 DNA,CDR3 protein
.,.,TRBJ1-6,TRBV7-8,TGTGCCAGCAGCTTGGGGGGGAATTCACCCCTCCACTTT,CASSLGGNSPLHF
TRBD2,.,TRBJ2-1,TRBV5-1,TGCGCCAGCAGCTTGGGTGGCGGGGGGGACAATGAGCAGTTCTTC,CASSLGGGGDNEQFF
.,.,TRBJ2-5,TRBV13,TGTGCCAGCAGCCCACACAGGACGGGACCAGAGACCCAGTACTTC,CASSPHRTGPETQYF
.,few,TRBJ1-5,TRBV18,TGTGCCAGCTCACCACCGCCAGGGGGCAATCAGCCCCAGCATTTT,CASSPPPGGNQPQHF
.,.,TRBJ2-1,TRBV7-9,TGTGCCAGCAGGTTCGTCGGGGCCAATGAGCAGTTCTTC,CASRFVGANEQFF
.,.,TRBJ1-6,TRBV2,TGTGCCAGCAGTGAAGAGTATTCACCCCTCCACTTT,CASSEEYSPLHF
.,once,TRBJ2-7,TRBV5-1,TGCGCCAGCAGCTTGGAGGGGATTACCTACGAGCAGTACTTC,CASSLEGITYEQYF
TRBD1,.,TRBJ2-5,TRBV18,TGTGCCAGCTCACCAAGGGGGACAGTCCTTCAAGAGACCCAGTACTTC,CASSPRGTVLQETQYF
.,.,TRBJ1-3,TRBV6-5,TGTGCCAGCAGTTACGCGGGAGGAAACACCATATATTTT,CASSYAGGNTIYF
.,.,TRBJ2-6,TRBV29-1,TGCAGCGTCTACCCGGAGGCTGGGGCCAACGTCCTGACTTTC,CSVYPEAGANVLTF
.,.,TRBJ2-7,TRBV6-6,TGTGCCAGCAGTTACACAGCATACGAGCAGTACTTC,CASSYTAYEQYF
.,.,TRBJ1-1,TRBV11-2,TGTGCCAGCAGCTTAGTAGGGGACACTGAAGCTTTCTTT,CASSLVGDTEAFF
.,.,TRBJ2-1,TRBV5-4,TGTGCCAGCAGCTTGCTCGGGATGACCAATGAGCAGTTCTTC,CASSLLGMTNEQFF
TRBD2,once,TRBJ2-1,TRBV4-2,TGTGCCAGCAGCCACTCTAGCGGGGGGCCGGGAGAGCAGTTCTTC,CASSHSSGGPGEQFF
TRBD1,.,TRBJ2-7,TRBV6-5,TGTGCCAGCAGTCCTCACAGGGGACGCTACGAGCAGTACTTC,CASSPHRGRYEQYF
.,.,TRBJ1-5,TRBV19,TGTGCCAGTAGTATAGATCAAGGAACGGTTAGCAATCAGCCCCAGCATTTT,CASSIDQGTVSNQPQHF
.,.,TRBJ2-5,TRBV4-3,TGCGCCAGCAGCTCCAGGCCCGACGAGACCCAGTACTTC,CASSSRPDETQYF
.,.,TRBJ1-1,TRBV19,TGTGCCAGTCGGCCGGGACATGGGGGGGACACTGAAGCTTTCTTT,CASRPGHGGDTEAFF
.,.,TRBJ1-4,TRBV18,TGTGCCAGCTCGACGGGGACAACTAATGAAAAACTGTTTTTT,CASSTGTTNEKLFF
TRBD1,.,TRBJ1-2,TRBV19,TGTGCCAGTATGGACCTTTACAGGGACAGAGGTGGCTACACCTTC,CASMDLYRDRGGYTF
TRBD1,once,TRBJ1-5,TRBV18,TGTGCCAGCTCACCCGGGACAGGGGCCCCTTGGCCCCAGCATTTT,CASSPGTGAPWPQHF
.,.,TRBJ1-5,TRBV18,TGTGCCAGCTCACCGAGAGATAGCAATCAGCCCCAGCATTTT,CASSPRDSNQPQHF
.,.,TRBJ1-2,TRBV7-3,TGTGCCAGCAGCTTTGGGAACCCCCCAGCTAACTATGGCTACACCTTC,CASSFGNPPANYGYTF
.,few,TRBJ1-1,TRBV9,TGTGCCAGCAGCACCCTCGACGGGTGGGCGGCTGAAGCTTTCTTT,CASSTLDGWAAEAFF
.,once,TRBJ2-7,TRBV9,TGTGCCAGCAGCGTTGGCCTCGTCCCCTACGAGCAGTACTTC,CASSVGLVPYEQYF
.,once,TRBJ1-2,TRBV29-1,TGCAGCGTTACGCAGGAATCTAACTATGGCTACACCTTC,CSVTQESNYGYTF
TRBD2,.,TRBJ2-3,TRBV15,TGTGCCACCAGCAGAGGGACTAGCGGGGGCGATACGCAGTATTTT,CATSRGTSGGDTQYF
.,.,TRBJ2-5,TRBV7-9,TGTGCCAGCAGCCGAATCGGAGGAGTTGGGGAGACCCAGTACTTC,CASSRIGGVGETQYF
TRBD1,.,TRBJ2-5,TRBV7-6,TGTGCCAGCAGCTTAAGCACAGGGGGGAGGGAGACCCAGTACTTC,CASSLSTGGRETQYF
.,once,TRBJ1-5,TRBV19,TGTGCCAGTAGTGCAGCCAGGGGAAGCGGCAATCAGCCCCAGCATTTT,CASSAARGSGNQPQHF
.,.,TRBJ2-7,TRBV5-4,TGTGCCAGCAGCTTGGCCGGAGTCCAGGCCTACGAGCAGTACTTC,CASSLAGVQAYEQYF
.,.,TRBJ1-1,TRBV30,TGTGCCTGGAGGTGGGGCCCGGACACTGAAGCTTTCTTT,CAWRWGPDTEAFF
.,.,TRBJ1-3,TRBV30,TGTGCCTGGACCAGGGGAAACACCATATATTTT,CAWTRGNTIYF
.,.,TRBJ1-6,TRBV19,TGTGCCAGTAGACAAGGGGTGAATTCACCCCTCCACTTT,CASRQGVNSPLHF
.,.,TRBJ1-2,TRBV5-5,TGTGCCAGCAGCTTGGTCACACCCCCTACAGGCTATGGCTACACCTTC,CASSLVTPPTGYGYTF
.,.,TRBJ2-5,TRBV5-1,TGCGCCAGCAGCTTGGCGGGCTTCCAAGAGACCCAGTACTTC,CASSLAGFQETQYF
TRBD2,few,TRBJ2-1,TRBV6-5,TGTGCCAGCAGCCCGGGGAGCGGGGATTACAATGAGCAGTTCTTC,CASSPGSGDYNEQFF
.,.,TRBJ1-1,TRBV5-1,TGCGCCAGCAGCTTGGAGGAGATCAACACTGAAGCTTTCTTT,CASSLEEINTEAFF
TRBD2,once,TRBJ2-3,TRBV5-1,TGCGCCAGCAGCACTACTAGCGGGGGGGCAGATACGCAGTATTTT,CASSTTSGGADTQYF
TRBD2,.,TRBJ2-3,TRBV5-1,TGCGCCAGCAGCTTGGATCTAGCGGGGGGGGGAGATACGCAGTATTTT,CASSLDLAGGGDTQYF
TRBD1,.,TRBJ2-1,TRBV5-4,TGTGCCAGCAGCTTAGGACAGGGTGACTACAATGAGCAGTTCTTC,CASSLGQGDYNEQFF
TRBD1,.,TRBJ1-1,TRBV6-4,TGTGCCAGCAGGGACAGGATGAACACTGAAGCTTTCTTT,CASRDRMNTEAFF
.,few,TRBJ2-1,TRBV19,TGTGCCAGTACCTCAGGGGGGCGGGGTGAGCAGTTCTTC,CASTSGGRGEQFF
TRBD1,.,TRBJ2-7,TRBV6-5,TGTGCCAGCAGTTACACGAGGACAGGGGGAAGGAACGAGCAGTACTTC,CASSYTRTGGRNEQYF
.,.,TRBJ2-3,TRBV6-6,TGTGCCAGCAGAAGAGGCCGGGATACGCAGTATTTT,CASRRGRDTQYF
.,.,TRBJ1-1,TRBV18,TGTGCCAGCTCACCCTCGGGCGAGGTGGGATCCACTGAAGCTTTCTTT,CASSPSGEVGSTEAFF